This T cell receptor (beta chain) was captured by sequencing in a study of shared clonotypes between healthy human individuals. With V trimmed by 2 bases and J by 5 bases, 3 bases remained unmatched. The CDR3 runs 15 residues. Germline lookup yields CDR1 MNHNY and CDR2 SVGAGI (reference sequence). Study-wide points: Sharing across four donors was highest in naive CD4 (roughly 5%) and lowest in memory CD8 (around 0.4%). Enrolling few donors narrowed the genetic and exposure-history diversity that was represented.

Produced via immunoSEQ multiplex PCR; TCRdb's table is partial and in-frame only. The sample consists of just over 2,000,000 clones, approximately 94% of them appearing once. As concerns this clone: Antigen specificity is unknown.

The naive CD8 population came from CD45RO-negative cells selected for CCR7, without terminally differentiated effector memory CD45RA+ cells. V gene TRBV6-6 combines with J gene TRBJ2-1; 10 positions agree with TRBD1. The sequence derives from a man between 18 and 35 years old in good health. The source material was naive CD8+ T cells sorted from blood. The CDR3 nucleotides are TGTGCCAGCAGTTACCGGGACAGGGGAGACAATGAGCAGTTCTTC. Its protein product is CASSYRDRGDNEQFF.